These 30 T cell receptor beta chains were sequenced from one sample in a study of vaccination and CD4 T cells after COVID-19. No antigens are known for them. The Oncomine TCR Beta short-read assay sequenced DNA from cultured CD4+ T cells. TCRdb reprocessed the PCR reads via MiXCR and lists one record per CDR3 protein. The table shows some 7,100 distinct CDR3 sequences, with 65% to 75% occurring only once. The treatment here: roughly ten-day PBMC culture with coronavirus spike peptide pools or control peptides (ViraFEST assay). Material: CD4+ T cells from blood, cultured in vitro. These receptors were taken from a human donor who had recovered from COVID-19.

The V call is TRBV6-2 or TRBV6-3, the J call TRBJ1-2; D call uncertain. The CDR3 spans 13 residues. Germline V gene lookup returns CDR1 MNHEY and CDR2 SVGEGT. Trimming stripped 0 bases from V and 6 bases from J, with 8 bases between. The CDR3 DNA is TGTGCCAGCAGTTACTCGGCCGGGGATGGCTACACCTTC. This gives the protein CASSYSAGDGYTF.

V usage is TRBV7-2 and J usage is TRBJ2-7; 10 positions agree with TRBD1. Trimming at V came to 0 bases and at J to 4 bases, leaving 6 bases not matched to a gene. Germline V gives CDR1 SGHTA, CDR2 FQGNSA. The CDR3 sequence is 16 residues long. The CDR3 DNA is TGTGCCAGCAGCTTAGCGTCCGGGACAGGGGCGTACGAGCAGTACTTC. Translation gives CASSLASGTGAYEQYF.

This chain joins TRBV6-1 and TRBJ1-1, with 8 positions matching TRBD1. The ends lost 5 bases at V and 4 bases at J; junction bases unmatched: 12. The germline V gene encodes CDR1 MNHNS and CDR2 SASEGT. This CDR3 comprises 16 residues. CDR3 in amino acids: CASSPRQGMSSTEAFF. Here the CDR3 DNA reads TGTGCCAGCAGTCCAAGACAGGGGATGTCGAGCACTGAAGCTTTCTTT.

Within the sample, this clonotype is large. This chain joins TRBV6-5 and TRBJ1-5; D is unresolved. The CDR3 loop spans 16 amino acids. From germline, CDR1 is MNHEY and CDR2 SVGAGI. Trimming cost V 0 bases and J 2 bases, with 11 bases left between them. CDR3 nucleotide sequence: TGTGCCAGCAGTTACTCGACTTGGGTTGGCAATCAGCCCCAGCATTTT. Its translation: CASSYSTWVGNQPQHF.

This clonotype was counted a few times. CDR3 nucleotides: TGCAGTGCTAGAGCCGCCGTCATTCCCGGGGAGCTGTTTTTT. Amino acids: CSARAAVIPGELFF. V is TRBV20-1 and J is TRBJ2-2; no clear D. The CDR3 has 14 residues. The V gene lost 1 base and the J gene lost 6 bases, with 12 bases spanning the gap. From germline, CDR1 is DFQATT and CDR2 SNEGSKA (reference sequence).

The CDR3 protein is CASSVGNSAKETQYF. CDR3 bases: TGTGCCAGCAGCGTCGGGAATAGCGCTAAGGAGACCCAGTACTTC. This sequence joins TRBV7-7 and TRBJ2-5; weak D call: TRBD2 (5 bases). Deletions cut 5 bases from V and 5 bases from J, with 18 bases between. Germline CDR1 reads SSHAT; CDR2 reads FNYEAQ (reference sequence). CDR3 size: 15 residues.

The gene calls are TRBV6-2 or TRBV6-3 and TRBJ2-7; 7 bases agree with TRBD2. Germline CDR1 and CDR2: MNHEY and SVGEGT. The CDR3 covers 15 residues. J gave up 4 bases and V 6 bases, and 12 bases lay outside the gene matches. The CDR3 spells CASSPQLARAYEQYF. The CDR3 DNA follows: TGTGCCAGCAGCCCCCAACTAGCGAGAGCGTACGAGCAGTACTTC.

The chain joins TRBV6-1 to TRBJ2-7; TRBD2 aligns across 8 bases. Germline CDR1 MNHNS, CDR2 SASEGT. V shed 5 bases and J 1 base; nucleotides not matched to a gene: 7. The CDR3 loop spans 15 amino acids. The CDR3 sequence is CASSTGTSGSYEQYF. In nucleotides, the CDR3 is TGTGCCAGCAGTACGGGAACTAGCGGATCCTACGAGCAGTACTTC.

This clonotype is termed medium-sized. This sequence joins TRBV7-9 and TRBJ2-3; TRBD2 agrees at 15 bases. The V and J ends lost 7 bases and 6 bases, in that order; junction bases with no gene match: 8. CDR1 SEHNR and CDR2 FQNEAQ come from the germline V gene (reference sequence). The CDR3 runs to 16 residues. The CDR3 here is CASTPGLAGGRDTQYF. In nucleotides, the CDR3 is TGTGCCAGCACCCCGGGACTAGCGGGAGGACGGGATACGCAGTATTTT.

Regarding this clonotype: One end of the junction varies from germline; a read error may be responsible. The genes are TRBV27 and TRBJ1-1; D perhaps matches TRBD1 (6 bases). The CDR3 loop spans 13 amino acids. The V gene's germline CDR1 is MNHEY and CDR2 SMNVEV (reference sequence). The CDR3 region is CANSLYGGSEAFF. The CDR3 DNA reads as TGTGCCAACAGTTTATATGGGGGCTCTGAAGCTTTCTTT.

The chain uses TRBV11-2 and TRBJ1-1; D gene uncertain. Germline CDR1 SGHAT, CDR2 FQNNGV. V shed 4 bases and J shed 1 base, with 10 bases lying between them. The CDR3 is made up of 14 amino acids. CDR3 sequence reads: CASSSRSRNTEAFF. The CDR3 nucleotides are TGTGCCAGCAGCTCACGGTCCAGGAACACTGAAGCTTTCTTT.

This clonotype is large by share. This chain joins TRBV28 and TRBJ2-1; D is ambiguous. V lost 6 bases and J lost 10, with 22 bases in between. The CDR3 consists of 15 residues. Germline CDR1 and CDR2: MDHEN and SYDVKM. The CDR3 nucleotides read TGTGCCAGCAGGACCCCGGGCCGCTCTCATCGAGAGCAGTTCTTC. Its protein product is CASRTPGRSHREQFF.

This chain links TRBV18 with TRBJ1-5; no clear D gene. This CDR3 comprises 18 residues. V dropped 3 bases and J dropped 3 bases, with 21 bases sitting between them. Germline lookup yields CDR1 KGHSH and CDR2 LQKENI. The CDR3 loop is CASSPAPPSRTNNQPQHF. CDR3 in DNA: TGTGCCAGCTCACCCGCCCCCCCATCGAGAACCAACAATCAGCCCCAGCATTTT.

The V gene is TRBV19, the J gene TRBJ2-7, with 10 bases lining up with TRBD1. The CDR3 sequence is 15 residues long. Trimming cost V 5 bases and J 1 base; bases outside gene matches: 5. In germline, CDR1 is LNHDA, CDR2 SQIVND (reference sequence). The CDR3 nucleotides read TGTGCCAGTAGTCCAATGGGACAGGGGTCCTACGAGCAGTACTTC. Translating it yields CASSPMGQGSYEQYF.

By its share, this clonotype is medium-sized. The genes are TRBV24-1 and TRBJ2-2; 11 nucleotides agree with TRBD2. Germline V gene data show CDR1 as KGHDR and CDR2 as SFDVKD. The CDR3 runs 16 residues. Losses at the gene ends were 5 bases for V and 5 bases for J; bases not matched to a gene: 6. CDR3 region: CATSVASGRRTGELFF. CDR3 sequence (DNA): TGTGCCACCAGTGTGGCTAGCGGGAGGCGGACCGGGGAGCTGTTTTTT.

This sequence joins TRBV7-2 and TRBJ1-1; no firm D call. The germline gives CDR1 SGHTA, CDR2 FQGNSA. Deletions cut 0 bases from V and 1 base from J, with 3 bases between. The CDR3 sequence is 13 residues long. For the CDR3, the DNA is TGTGCCAGCAGCTTAGCAGGGAACACTGAAGCTTTCTTT. It translates to CASSLAGNTEAFF.

The chain carries TRBV7-2 and TRBJ1-1; D may be TRBD1 (6 bases). V lost 5 bases and J 4 bases, leaving 23 bases between the germline ends. CDR1 is SGHTA and CDR2 is FQGNSA in the germline V gene. The CDR3 contains 17 residues. CDR3 sequence (DNA): TGTGCCAGCAGCCGAGGAAACTTACAGGGACTGAGCACTGAAGCTTTCTTT. It translates to CASSRGNLQGLSTEAFF.

V gene TRBV10-3 combines with J gene TRBJ2-1; 7 bases match TRBD2. Germline V gives CDR1 ENHRY, CDR2 SYGVKD. Germline trimming cut 8 bases from V and 3 bases from J; bases unmatched to any gene: 7. This CDR3 has 14 amino acids. The DNA of the CDR3 is TGTGCCATCGGCGGGAGAGAGTACTACAATGAGCAGTTCTTC. It specifies CAIGGREYYNEQFF.

The chain recombines TRBV6-1 with TRBJ1-1; D uncertain. Germline V gives CDR1 MNHNS, CDR2 SASEGT. The ends were cut back, 5 bases at V and 3 bases at J, with 10 bases in the middle. This CDR3 has 13 residues. CDR3 nucleotides: TGTGCCAGCAGTCCCCCTGGGGACACTGAAGCTTTCTTT. This encodes CASSPPGDTEAFF.

J is TRBJ2-4 and V is TRBV6-1, with TRBD1 matching over 8 bases. The CDR3 spans 16 residues. Trimming cost V 4 bases and J 0 bases; bases outside gene matches: 5. Germline V lookup: CDR1 MNHNS, CDR2 SASEGT. In DNA, the CDR3 is TGTGCCAGCAGTGCACAGGGGGTACTAGCCAAAAACATTCAGTACTTC. Its translation is CASSAQGVLAKNIQYF.

This chain links TRBV12-3 or TRBV12-4 with TRBJ1-5; 7 bases are shared with TRBD1. The V gene end was trimmed by 5 bases and the J gene end by 4 bases; junction bases not matched to a gene: 8. The CDR3 is made up of 15 amino acids. Here the CDR3 DNA reads TGTGCCAGCAGTCCGGACAGGAGAGGGAATCAGCCCCAGCATTTT. Protein sequence: CASSPDRRGNQPQHF.

The rearrangement links TRBV20-1 to TRBJ1-2, with 9 bases aligning to TRBD1. The CDR3 is made up of 14 amino acids. V gave up 3 bases and J gave up 4 bases; unmatched junction bases: 6. The germline CDR1 and CDR2 sequences are DFQATT and SNEGSKA (reference sequence). The CDR3 DNA follows: TGCAGTGCTAGCGACACAGGGGGCGGCTATGGCTACACCTTC. Translation: CSASDTGGGYGYTF.

This clonotype has only a few counts. The rearrangement joins TRBV6-1 to TRBJ2-6; no definite D call. The CDR3 runs 14 residues. V was clipped by 6 bases and J by 0 bases, with 6 bases between them. Germline-derived CDR1 and CDR2 are MNHNS and SASEGT. The CDR3 protein is CASRLASGANVLTF. DNA for the CDR3: TGTGCCAGCAGGTTAGCCTCTGGGGCCAACGTCCTGACTTTC.

V is TRBV20-1 and J is TRBJ1-6, with D possibly matching TRBD1 (6 bases). CDR1 and CDR2 (germline): DFQATT, SNEGSKA (reference sequence). The CDR3 has 15 residues. The germline V and J ends were trimmed by 0 bases and 9 bases, with 15 bases remaining between them. In nucleotides, the CDR3 is TGCAGTGCTAGAGACCTCAGGGGAGGGAGTTCACCCCTCCACTTT. Its translation: CSARDLRGGSSPLHF.

About this clonotype: The conserved phenylalanine or tryptophan is not found at the CDR3 terminus, so this likely reflects a read error. The genes are TRBV2 and TRBJ2-1; 8 nucleotides agree with TRBD2. Trimming cost V 7 bases and J 2 bases; bases outside gene matches: 7. The length of the CDR3 is 15 residues. The germline V gene has CDR1 SNHLY and CDR2 FYNNEI. The CDR3 loop is CASKMDGRAYNEQFL. The DNA of the CDR3 is TGTGCCAGCAAAATGGACGGGAGGGCCTACAATGAGCAGTTCTTG.

This clonotype was counted only a few times. J is TRBJ1-5 and V is TRBV19; D not resolved. V was cut by 2 bases and J by 7 bases, with 9 bases left in between. Germline V lookup: CDR1 LNHDA, CDR2 SQIVND (reference sequence). This CDR3 region has 13 residues. The CDR3 region has the DNA TGTGCCAGTAGTATAACACAAAGCCAGCCCCAGCATTTT. Translating it yields CASSITQSQPQHF.

The chain employs TRBV7-2 and TRBJ1-2; 7 bases align to TRBD1. Per the germline V gene, CDR1 is SGHTA and CDR2 is FQGNSA. This CDR3 is built from 15 residues. After removal of 3 bases from V and 4 bases from J, the junction contained 8 bases not matched to a gene. This chain's CDR3 is CASSLRWDSRYGYTF. CDR3 DNA: TGTGCCAGCAGCTTGAGGTGGGACAGCCGCTATGGCTACACCTTC.

This clonotype is labeled medium-sized. The CDR3 sequence: CASRRQGTNQPQHF. In nucleotides, the CDR3 is TGTGCCAGCAGAAGACAGGGGACTAATCAGCCCCAGCATTTT. The gene calls are TRBV6-1 and TRBJ1-5; TRBD1 agrees at 8 bases. V trimming: 6 bases; J trimming: 4 bases; junction bases outside the gene matches: 5. CDR1 MNHNS and CDR2 SASEGT come from the germline V gene. The CDR3 extends over 14 amino acids.

The chain combines TRBV20-1 with TRBJ1-1; TRBD1 aligns across 7 bases. The CDR3 spans 13 residues. The junction had 6 bases not matched to a gene; V was cut back by 4 bases and J by 4 bases. Germline CDR1 reads DFQATT; CDR2 reads SNEGSKA (reference sequence). The CDR3 sequence is CSATTTGPTEAFF. For the CDR3, the DNA is TGCAGTGCTACGACGACAGGGCCCACTGAAGCTTTCTTT.

The genes are TRBV15 and TRBJ1-5; no clear D gene. The length of the CDR3 is 15 residues. Germline V gene sequence: CDR1 LNHNV, CDR2 YYDKDF (reference sequence). V lost 0 bases and J lost 3, with 9 bases in between. CDR3 residues: CATSRDFGVNQPQHF. CDR3 DNA sequence: TGTGCCACCAGCAGAGATTTTGGCGTCAATCAGCCCCAGCATTTT.